The subject of this entry is one T cell receptor (beta chain). Antigen: not known. The data were produced by immunoSEQ multiplex PCR, yet TCRdb's version contains in-frame clones alone and is incomplete. The profile shows tens of thousands of clones, about 89% of them singletons. The CDR3 runs 17 residues. Germline V gives CDR1 KGHSH, CDR2 LQKENI. V was clipped by 0 bases and J by 0 bases; unmatched bases: 3. This entry is derived from a study of T cell responses to AZD1222 COVID-19 vaccine. Study background: Researchers grouped second doses given at about 4 or about 12 weeks into one pool. The study, taken as a whole, reports: Along spike, vaccine-associated CD4 TCRs were found throughout, with dominance at 160-218 and 743-854. Among the donors, most were white British and more were female, and clonal diversity was possibly underestimated.

This TCR was recovered from an adult in good health. The material sequenced was peripheral blood, taken on day 0 of AZD1222 vaccination. The chain links TRBV18 to TRBJ2-2, with 8 nucleotides matching TRBD2. The CDR3 region is CASSPPGLGANTGELFF. The CDR3 DNA reads TGTGCCAGCTCACCACCGGGACTAGGGGCGAACACCGGGGAGCTGTTTTTT.